The rows below give T cell receptor beta chains drawn from one sample of a study of blood T cell repertoires in COVID-19. Measured with immunoSEQ multiplex PCR; TCRdb has only the in-frame clones, and not every one. The sample includes roughly 410,000 clones, around 87% of them seen just once. Sequencing used peripheral blood. Receptors originate from a woman aged 55-69 years with COVID-19, enrolled during active disease. Each CDR3 is given with its conserved first and last residue. The D gene is left open where the match is weak.

CDR3,V,D,length
CASSPTGQEGTEAFF,TRBV18,TRBD1,15
CASKRVASTDTQYF,TRBV19,.,14
CASRNGLRQRNEKLFF,TRBV19,.,16
CASKASGSYEQYF,TRBV19,TRBD2,13
CASSLGTGTDTQYF,TRBV18,TRBD1,14
CAISETGLSFTDTQYF,TRBV10-3,TRBD2,16
CSVPGQVRIGAFF,TRBV29-1,TRBD1,13
CASSGGQGRYNEQFF,TRBV18,TRBD1,15
CAISDWGQVVNTGELFF,TRBV10-3,TRBD1,17
CASSDGQDDYEQYF,TRBV9,TRBD1,14
CASSYPGYYEQYF,TRBV6-5,.,13
CASRPQGVSYEQYF,TRBV2,TRBD1,14
CASSERYRGPSEQYF,TRBV10-2,TRBD1,15
CAISQGQGLGNTIYF,TRBV10-3,TRBD1,15
CSVDPGLQNTEAFF,TRBV29-1,.,14
CASSPDRGVYGYTF,TRBV7-8,TRBD1,14
CASSPGTAQDRTQYF,TRBV6-5,TRBD1,15
CASSVRSTMNTEAFF,TRBV9,.,15
CSGHSGSTDTQYF,TRBV29-1,TRBD2,13
CASSPEDSNLYGYTF,TRBV5-8,.,15
CSASPPQGNNQPQHF,TRBV20-1,.,15
CASSQESGLAASDTQYF,TRBV4-1,TRBD2,17
CASSLGVAGIYEQYF,TRBV7-2,TRBD2,15
CASAGEFEKLFF,TRBV28,.,12
CASSQGTPATNEKLFF,TRBV3-1/TRBV3-2,.,16
CASSPFRGPGANVLTF,TRBV19,TRBD1,16
CASSYGARTSGTSSYNEQFF,TRBV6-2/TRBV6-3,TRBD2,20
CASSDLPRKAFF,TRBV6-1,.,12
CASSNRQASITGELFF,TRBV5-5,.,16
CASSLQRLAGTDTQYF,TRBV3-1/TRBV3-2,.,16
CASSPSARGNSPLHF,TRBV18,.,15
CASTLNGNTGELFF,TRBV6-6,.,14
CASSLGAGGGMNIQYF,TRBV5-8,TRBD2,16
CASSHHGTNDYEQYF,TRBV21-1,.,15
CATRGMGRTGELFF,TRBV24-1,.,14
CASSLRTGVTGELFF,TRBV7-8,.,15
CASSPTGAEKLFF,TRBV5-8,TRBD1,13
CASRPQGQRYNEQFF,TRBV3-1/TRBV3-2,TRBD1,15
CASSLSLMNTEAFF,TRBV7-2,.,14
CASSHSGTGVYYGYTF,TRBV3-1/TRBV3-2,TRBD1,16
CSVEGTGGTAFF,TRBV29-1,TRBD1,12
CASSQETGGRVYGYTF,TRBV3-1/TRBV3-2,.,16
CASSQDGAGGSTGELFF,TRBV4-1,TRBD2,17
CASSQDARVLLHEQYF,TRBV4-1,.,16
CASTPTGDSPLHF,TRBV7-9,TRBD1,13